This TCR beta chain was identified during a study of blood T cell repertoires in COVID-19. The V and J ends lost 5 bases and 1 base, in that order; junction bases with no gene match: 8. The V gene's germline CDR1 is SNHLY and CDR2 FYNNEI. CDR3 length: 16 residues. Using immunoSEQ multiplex PCR, the repertoire was profiled, and TCRdb retains in-frame clones only, with some absent. The sample yields more than 80,000 clones, roughly two thirds seen once. This clonotype was obtained from a human donor with acute or convalescent COVID-19. The donor label of this sample is uncertain. Input material: peripheral blood. This chain connects TRBV2 to TRBJ2-5; 9 bases match TRBD2. CDR3 sequence: CASSPPQRGVQETQYF. The CDR3 DNA follows: TGTGCCAGCAGTCCCCCGCAGCGGGGGGTCCAAGAGACCCAGTACTTC.